The 24 T cell receptor beta chains reported below all come from one sample, sequenced in a study of graft-versus-host responses after intestinal transplantation. Sequenced by immunoSEQ multiplex PCR; TCRdb stores in-frame clones only, minus some. The sample has just under 65,000 clones; approximately 88% are singletons. Lymphocytes from graft epithelium and lamina propria were isolated. The sample consisted of ileum tissue, taken less than 400 days after transplant. The origin of the receptors is a human patient who received an intestinal transplant, so some T cells may come from the graft donor.

The V gene is TRBV30, the J gene TRBJ1-2; D not certain. Deletions cut 5 bases from V and 7 bases from J, with 17 bases between. Germline lookup yields CDR1 GTSNPN and CDR2 SVGIG (reference sequence). The CDR3 contains 13 residues. CDR3 in amino acids: CAWSRGDRSGYTF. The CDR3, as DNA: TGTGCCTGGTCTAGAGGAGATCGGAGTGGCTACACCTTC.

The genes are TRBV29-1 and TRBJ2-1; 9 nucleotides match TRBD1. The germline V gene has CDR1 SQVTM and CDR2 ANQGSEA. V dropped 4 bases and J dropped 8; count of bases not matched to a gene: 9. There are 14 residues in the CDR3. CDR3 sequence reads: CSVGQGGIMHEQFF. CDR3 bases: TGCAGCGTTGGACAGGGGGGAATTATGCATGAGCAGTTCTTC.

The V and J genes are TRBV7-2 and TRBJ2-2; 7 nucleotides match TRBD2. The CDR3 is 17 residues long. V shed 7 bases, J shed 3 bases, and the junction held 14 bases outside the gene matches. The V gene's germline CDR1 is SGHTA and CDR2 FQGNSA. The chain's CDR3 is CASTLGVAGEDTGELFF. In DNA form, the CDR3 reads TGTGCCAGCACCCTTGGGGTCGCGGGAGAGGACACCGGGGAGCTGTTTTTT.

The gene calls are TRBV9 and TRBJ1-1, with a possible D match to TRBD1 (5 bases). CDR1 and CDR2 (germline): SGDLS, YYNGEE. This CDR3 is built from 14 residues. V dropped 0 bases and J dropped 0 bases, with 6 bases sitting between them. The CDR3 sequence is CASSVEGMNTEAFF. In DNA, the CDR3 is TGTGCCAGCAGCGTAGAGGGGATGAACACTGAAGCTTTCTTT.

The V call is TRBV11-2, the J call TRBJ2-2; 12 bases agree with TRBD1. Looked up from germline, CDR1 is SGHAT and CDR2 is FQNNGV. The CDR3 contains 17 residues. V trimming: 5 bases; J trimming: 2 bases; junction bases outside the gene matches: 6. The CDR3 loop is CASSPGTGGYNTGELFF. The CDR3 bases are TGTGCCAGCAGCCCCGGGACAGGGGGCTATAACACCGGGGAGCTGTTTTTT.

This clone came up a few times. The V gene is TRBV10-2, the J gene TRBJ2-7; 8 bases match TRBD1. Germline CDR1 and CDR2: WSHSY and SAAADI. CDR3 length equals 14 residues. With 3 bases clipped from V and 3 bases from J, the junction kept 4 bases outside the gene matches. CDR3 bases: TGCGCCAGCAGTGACAGGGGGCCGGGCTACGAGCAGTACTTC. As protein: CASSDRGPGYEQYF.

This CDR3 is CASSVDPDRGEQFF. The CDR3 coding sequence is TGTGCCAGCAGCGTAGACCCGGACAGGGGTGAGCAGTTCTTC. The chain carries TRBV9 and TRBJ2-1; 9 bases map to TRBD1. This CDR3 is built from 14 residues. Germline assignment: CDR1 SGDLS and CDR2 YYNGEE. Trimming removed 0 bases from V and 9 bases from J; junction bases left unmatched: 4.

This clone appeared once. The V call is TRBV6-5, the J call TRBJ1-6; D is perhaps TRBD1 (5 bases). The germline gives CDR1 MNHEY, CDR2 SVGAGI. The V gene lost 2 bases and the J gene lost 5 bases, with 10 bases spanning the gap. The CDR3 covers 15 residues. Written as DNA, the CDR3 is TGTGCCAGCAGTTACAGGGGCGGAGATAATTCACCCCTCCACTTT. Protein sequence: CASSYRGGDNSPLHF.

The chain joins TRBV6-6 to TRBJ2-7; 9 bases fit TRBD1. V was clipped by 5 bases and J by 3 bases; unmatched bases: 11. Germline V gene sequence: CDR1 MNHNY, CDR2 SVGAGI (reference sequence). The CDR3 extends over 16 amino acids. The CDR3 nucleotides are TGTGCCAGCAGTCGATGGACAGGGGAGGGGATCTACGAGCAGTACTTC. As protein: CASSRWTGEGIYEQYF.

The chain has TRBV6-1 and TRBJ1-1, with D perhaps TRBD1 (6 bases). The ends were cut back, 7 bases at V and 5 bases at J, with 11 bases in the middle. Germline V gene sequence: CDR1 MNHNS, CDR2 SASEGT. The CDR3 runs 12 residues. The CDR3 bases are TGTGCCAGCATGGAAGGGGGAACTGAAGCTTTCTTT. Translation: CASMEGGTEAFF.

This clone was seen a few times. V usage is TRBV10-3 and J usage is TRBJ1-5; weak D call: TRBD1 (5 bases). The CDR3 contains 14 residues. Germline loops: CDR1 ENHRY, CDR2 SYGVKD. V gave up 0 bases and J gave up 5 bases, with 8 bases separating them. The CDR3 bases are TGTGCCATCAGTGAGTCGGGGGGGGATCAGCCCCAGCATTTT. The encoded protein is CAISESGGDQPQHF.

This clone was counted only a few times. The chain combines TRBV6-5 with TRBJ2-1; the D gene is possibly TRBD1 (6 bases). CDR1 is MNHEY and CDR2 is SVGAGI in the germline V gene. V was trimmed by 2 bases and J by 8 bases, leaving 16 bases between them. The CDR3 length is 15 residues. This CDR3 reads CASSYRSGVSHEQFF. Here the CDR3 DNA reads TGTGCCAGCAGTTACCGATCAGGGGTCAGCCATGAGCAGTTCTTC.

This clone was seen only once. The chain joins TRBV4-1 to TRBJ2-2, with D possibly matching TRBD1 (6 bases). Deletions cut 4 bases from V and 5 bases from J, with 11 bases between. Germline V gene lookup returns CDR1 MGHRA and CDR2 YSYEKL. The CDR3 runs to 14 residues. CDR3 DNA sequence: TGCGCCAGCAGCCCTTACACAGGGACCGGGGAGCTGTTTTTT. Translation: CASSPYTGTGELFF.

The chain couples TRBV6-1 to TRBJ1-3; 8 nucleotides agree with TRBD1. The CDR3 covers 14 residues. Germline loops: CDR1 MNHNS, CDR2 SASEGT. V gave up 11 bases and J gave up 3 bases; unmatched junction bases: 9. For the CDR3, the DNA is TGTGCCGCACGACAGGGGAATAGTGGAAACACCATATATTTT. Its translation is CAARQGNSGNTIYF.

The CDR3 sequence is CASSVIAGGPNEQYF. The CDR3 region has the DNA TGTGCCAGTAGTGTCATAGCGGGGGGGCCCAACGAGCAGTACTTC. The chain uses TRBV19 and TRBJ2-7, with TRBD2 matching over 11 bases. This CDR3 is built from 15 residues. Looked up from germline, CDR1 is LNHDA and CDR2 is SQIVND (reference sequence). The trim removed 5 bases at V and 5 bases at J, leaving 8 bases unmatched.

V gene TRBV7-9 combines with J gene TRBJ2-7; D is uncertain. V shed 5 bases and J shed 3 bases, with 5 bases lying between them. Germline CDR1 reads SEHNR; CDR2 reads FQNEAQ (reference sequence). The CDR3 has 11 amino acids. The CDR3, as DNA: TGTGCCAGCAGCCCGGGCTACGAGCAGTACTTC. This codes for CASSPGYEQYF.

The chain carries TRBV18 and TRBJ1-1; TRBD1 is a possible D gene (6 bases). CDR3 length: 17 residues. V lost 0 bases to trimming and J lost 1 base, with 15 bases between them. Germline lookup yields CDR1 KGHSH and CDR2 LQKENI. CDR3 in DNA: TGTGCCAGCTCACCACCGGGGGCGATGCCTAAGAACACTGAAGCTTTCTTT. Translating gives CASSPPGAMPKNTEAFF.

The rearrangement uses TRBV6-5 and TRBJ2-1, with TRBD2 matching over 12 bases. The CDR3 covers 15 residues. Looked up from germline, CDR1 is MNHEY and CDR2 is SVGAGI. Trimming cost V 5 bases and J 4 bases; bases outside gene matches: 3. CDR3 nucleotide sequence: TGTGCCAGCAGTCGACTAGCGGGGGAGTACAATGAGCAGTTCTTC. Its translation: CASSRLAGEYNEQFF.

J is TRBJ2-5 and V is TRBV27; D perhaps matches TRBD1 (6 bases). TRBJ2-7 explains the end of the DNA better; the J call may be wrong. The CDR3 consists of 14 residues. Germline values: CDR1 MNHEY, CDR2 SMNVEV (reference sequence). The CDR3 nucleotides read TGTGCCAGCAGTTTCACAGGGACCTCCTACGAGCAGTACTTC. This encodes CASSFTGTSYEQYF.

V and J are TRBV19 and TRBJ1-6, with D possibly being TRBD1 (5 bases). Germline V gene data show CDR1 as LNHDA and CDR2 as SQIVND (reference sequence). Trimming stripped 5 bases from V and 10 bases from J, with 21 bases between. CDR3 length equals 16 residues. CDR3 residues: CASSQPLQGGGSPLHF. The DNA of the CDR3 is TGTGCCAGTAGTCAACCCCTCCAGGGAGGAGGATCACCCCTCCACTTT.

This chain links TRBV29-1 with TRBJ2-2; D is unclear. Germline assignment: CDR1 SQVTM and CDR2 ANQGSEA. Trimming removed 4 bases from V and 1 base from J, with 7 bases in between. This CDR3 contains 13 residues. The CDR3 loop is CSVVDGNTGELFF. In DNA form, the CDR3 reads TGCAGCGTTGTTGATGGGAACACCGGGGAGCTGTTTTTT.

This rearrangement joins TRBV2 to TRBJ1-1; no clear D gene. The CDR3 consists of 15 residues. Germline-derived CDR1 and CDR2 are SNHLY and FYNNEI. The V and J ends lost 1 base and 0 bases respectively, with 9 bases between them. The CDR3 region has the DNA TGTGCCAGCAGTGAAGTTCCTCTTATGAACACTGAAGCTTTCTTT. It yields the protein CASSEVPLMNTEAFF.

The chain couples TRBV9 to TRBJ2-7, with 7 nucleotides matching TRBD1. Germline CDR1 SGDLS, CDR2 YYNGEE. This CDR3 is 14 amino acids long. Trimming at V came to 4 bases and at J to 2 bases, leaving 6 bases not matched to a gene. This CDR3 is CASSHLDRAYEQYF. CDR3 in DNA: TGTGCCAGCAGCCACTTAGACAGGGCCTACGAGCAGTACTTC.

The chain carries TRBV9 and TRBJ1-1; the D is unclear. The germline V gene has CDR1 SGDLS and CDR2 YYNGEE. The CDR3 runs 15 residues. Trimming pared 0 bases from V and 1 base from J, leaving 10 bases between. In DNA form, the CDR3 reads TGTGCCAGCAGCGTAGAGTCCAGGTCGAACACTGAAGCTTTCTTT. This encodes CASSVESRSNTEAFF. The full variable domain, in which reference TRBV9 and TRBJ1-1 provide the parts outside the CDR3, is DSGVTQTPKHLITATGQRVTLRCSPRSGDLSVYWYQQSLDQGLQFLIQYYNGEERAKGNILERFSAQQFPDLHSELNLSSLELGDSALYFCASSVESRSNTEAFFGQGTRLTVV.